Below are 9 T cell receptor beta chains sequenced from a single sample in a study of T cells of healthy individuals. TCRdb analysed the 5' RACE reads with MiXCR anew, one entry per CDR3 protein. The sample lists about 100,000 distinct CDR3 sequences; under 20% were seen once. The receptors here all came from a human donor in good health.

This clonotype was recorded a few times. The chain uses TRBV27 and TRBJ2-5, with 7 positions matching TRBD1. Germline trimming cut 6 bases from V and 0 bases from J; bases unmatched to any gene: 1. This CDR3 comprises 13 residues. CDR1 MNHEY and CDR2 SMNVEV come from the germline V gene (reference sequence). The CDR3 DNA follows: TGTGCCAGCAGACAGGGGAACCAAGAGACCCAGTACTTC. Residues: CASRQGNQETQYF.

In its sample, this clonotype was seen many times. The chain is built from TRBV29-1 and TRBJ2-1; D is unresolved. Trimming cost V 3 bases and J 5 bases, with 11 bases left between them. This CDR3 is 13 amino acids long. The germline V gene encodes CDR1 SQVTM and CDR2 ANQGSEA. The CDR3 sequence: CSVEGNQDNEQFF. The CDR3 DNA reads TGCAGCGTTGAGGGAAATCAGGACAATGAGCAGTTCTTC.

This clonotype was seen a few times. This rearrangement joins TRBV7-2 to TRBJ1-4; D remains unclear. Trimming cost V 3 bases and J 5 bases, with 7 bases left between them. Germline V gives CDR1 SGHTA, CDR2 FQGNSA. The CDR3 consists of 13 residues. CDR3 sequence: CASSFGPNEKLFF. CDR3 nucleotides: TGTGCCAGCAGCTTCGGGCCAAATGAAAAACTGTTTTTT.

The chain joins TRBV7-4 to TRBJ2-5; 10 nucleotides match TRBD1. This CDR3 region has 18 residues. V lost 1 base to trimming and J lost 1 base; unmatched junction nucleotides: 9. Per the germline V gene, CDR1 is SGHVT and CDR2 is SQSDAQ. Here the CDR3 DNA reads TGTGCCAGCAGCTTAGGGGGACAGGGGTGCCTATTCCAAGAGACCCAGTACTTC. This sequence encodes CASSLGGQGCLFQETQYF. The full variable domain, in which reference TRBV7-4 and TRBJ2-5 provide the parts outside the CDR3, is GAGVSQSPRYKVAKRGRDVALRCDSISGHVTLYWYRQTLGQGSEVLTYSQSDAQRDKSGRPSGRFSAERPERSVSTLKIQRTEQGDSAVYLCASSLGGQGCLFQETQYFGPGTRLLVL.

This clonotype was picked up a small number of times. The chain uses TRBV7-3 and TRBJ2-2, with D maybe TRBD1 (5 bases). This CDR3 region has 13 residues. V dropped 4 bases and J dropped 7 bases, with 10 bases sitting between them. Germline V CDR1 and CDR2: SGHTA, FQGTGA. The CDR3 nucleotides are TGTGCCAGCAGCTCCCAGGGATTCGGGGAGCTGTTTTTT. It encodes CASSSQGFGELFF. The whole variable domain, remainder taken from reference TRBV7-3 and TRBJ2-2, is GAGVSQTPSNKVTEKGKYVELRCDPISGHTALYWYRQSLGQGPEFLIYFQGTGAADDSGLPNDRFFAVRPEGSVSTLKIQRTERGDSAVYLCASSSQGFGELFFGEGSRLTVL.

This clonotype was detected ten times or more. This sequence joins TRBV7-8 and TRBJ2-1; 12 bases are shared with TRBD2. J gave up 8 bases and V 2 bases, and 7 bases lay outside the gene matches. The CDR3 runs to 16 residues. Germline V CDR1 and CDR2: SGHVS, FQNEAQ. CDR3: CASSLRGLAGTDEQFF. In DNA form, the CDR3 reads TGTGCCAGCAGCTTAAGAGGACTAGCGGGAACGGATGAGCAGTTCTTC.

The chain links TRBV2 to TRBJ2-3, with D possibly being TRBD1 (6 bases). Trimming took 5 bases from V and 0 from J, leaving 9 bases between them. In germline, CDR1 is SNHLY, CDR2 FYNNEI. The CDR3 totals 14 residues. CDR3 protein: CASSYRESTDTQYF. DNA of the CDR3: TGTGCCAGCAGTTACAGGGAGAGCACAGATACGCAGTATTTT. The whole variable domain, remainder taken from reference TRBV2 and TRBJ2-3, is EPEVTQTPSHQVTQMGQEVILRCVPISNHLYFYWYRQILGQKVEFLVSFYNNEISEKSEIFDDQFSVERPDGSNFTLKIRSTKLEDSAMYFCASSYRESTDTQYFGPGTRLTVL.

This clonotype was counted only a few times. J is TRBJ1-1 and V is TRBV20-1; TRBD1 agrees at 7 bases. This CDR3 has 13 residues. The germline V gene encodes CDR1 DFQATT and CDR2 SNEGSKA (reference sequence). The V and J ends lost 2 bases and 5 bases, in that order; junction bases with no gene match: 5. The DNA of the CDR3 is TGCAGTGCTAGAAAGGGGGCGCGGACTGAAGCTTTCTTT. Translated: CSARKGARTEAFF.

This clonotype was detected many times. The J gene is TRBJ2-7, the V gene TRBV25-1, with 10 bases matching TRBD1. V shed 4 bases and J 6 bases; nucleotides not matched to a gene: 6. The CDR3 is 14 amino acids. CDR1 MGHDK and CDR2 SYGVNS come from the germline V gene. For the CDR3, the DNA is TGTGCCAGCAGTGGTCCGGGACAGGGGCGCGAGCAGTACTTC. This encodes CASSGPGQGREQYF.